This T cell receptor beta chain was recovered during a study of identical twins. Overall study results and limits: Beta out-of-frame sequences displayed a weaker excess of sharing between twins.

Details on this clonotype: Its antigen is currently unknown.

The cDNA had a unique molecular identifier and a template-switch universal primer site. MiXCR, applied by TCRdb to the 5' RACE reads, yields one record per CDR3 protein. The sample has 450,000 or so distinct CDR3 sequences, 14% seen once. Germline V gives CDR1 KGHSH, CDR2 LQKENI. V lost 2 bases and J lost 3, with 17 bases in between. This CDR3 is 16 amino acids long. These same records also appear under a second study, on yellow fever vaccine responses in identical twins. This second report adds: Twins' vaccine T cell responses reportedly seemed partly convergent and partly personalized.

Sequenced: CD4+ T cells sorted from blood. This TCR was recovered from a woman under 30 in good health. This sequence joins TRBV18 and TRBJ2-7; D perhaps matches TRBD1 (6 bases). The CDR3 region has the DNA TGTGCCAGCTCACCAAATCCACAGGGAATAAGCTACGAGCAGTACTTC. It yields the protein CASSPNPQGISYEQYF.